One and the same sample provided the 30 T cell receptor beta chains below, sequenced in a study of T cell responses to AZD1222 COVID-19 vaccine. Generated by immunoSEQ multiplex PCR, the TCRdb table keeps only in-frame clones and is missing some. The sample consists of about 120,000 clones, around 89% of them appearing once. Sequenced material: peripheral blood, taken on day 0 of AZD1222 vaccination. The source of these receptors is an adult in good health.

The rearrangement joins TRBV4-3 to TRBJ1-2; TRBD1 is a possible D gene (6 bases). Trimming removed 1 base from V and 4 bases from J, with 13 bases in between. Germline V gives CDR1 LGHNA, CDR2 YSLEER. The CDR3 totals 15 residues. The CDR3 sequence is CASSQVVGGAYGYTF. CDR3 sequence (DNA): TGCGCCAGCAGCCAAGTCGTGGGGGGCGCCTATGGCTACACCTTC.

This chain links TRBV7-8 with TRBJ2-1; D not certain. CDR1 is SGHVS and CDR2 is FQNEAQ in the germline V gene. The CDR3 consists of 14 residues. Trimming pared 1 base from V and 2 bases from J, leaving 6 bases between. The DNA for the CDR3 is TGTGCCAGCAGCTTAGTCAGGACCTACAATGAGCAGTTCTTC. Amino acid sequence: CASSLVRTYNEQFF.

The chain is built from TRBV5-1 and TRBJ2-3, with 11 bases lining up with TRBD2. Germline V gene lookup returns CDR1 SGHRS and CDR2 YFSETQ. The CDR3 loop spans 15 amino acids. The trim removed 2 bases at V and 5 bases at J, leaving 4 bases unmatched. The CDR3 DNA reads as TGCGCCAGCAGCTTTAGCGGGGGGGAAGGAGATACGCAGTATTTT. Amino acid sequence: CASSFSGGEGDTQYF.

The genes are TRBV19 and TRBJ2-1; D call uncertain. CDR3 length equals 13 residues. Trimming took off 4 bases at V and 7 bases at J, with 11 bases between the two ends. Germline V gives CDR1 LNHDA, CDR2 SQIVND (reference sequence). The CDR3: CASSTLLGNEQFF. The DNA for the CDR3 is TGTGCCAGTAGTACCTTGCTAGGGAATGAGCAGTTCTTC.

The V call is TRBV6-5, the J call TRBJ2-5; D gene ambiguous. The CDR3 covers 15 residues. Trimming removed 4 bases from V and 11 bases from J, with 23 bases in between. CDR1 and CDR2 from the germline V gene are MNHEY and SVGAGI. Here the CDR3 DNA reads TGTGCCAGCAGTTCCCCCGGTCGGTCGCTCGTGGGGCAGTACTTC. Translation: CASSSPGRSLVGQYF.

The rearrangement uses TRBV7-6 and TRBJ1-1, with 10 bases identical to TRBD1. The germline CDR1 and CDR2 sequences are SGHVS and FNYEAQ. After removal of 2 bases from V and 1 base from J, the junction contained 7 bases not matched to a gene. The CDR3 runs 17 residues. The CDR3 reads CASSLYGTGASNTEAFF. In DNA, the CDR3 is TGTGCCAGCAGCTTATATGGGACAGGGGCCTCGAACACTGAAGCTTTCTTT.

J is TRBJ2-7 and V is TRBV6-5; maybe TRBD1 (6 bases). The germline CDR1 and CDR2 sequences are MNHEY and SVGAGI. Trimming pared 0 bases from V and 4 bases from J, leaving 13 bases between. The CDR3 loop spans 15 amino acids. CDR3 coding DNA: TGTGCCAGCAGTTACTCGAGCAGGGGTACTTACGAGCAGTACTTC. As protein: CASSYSSRGTYEQYF.

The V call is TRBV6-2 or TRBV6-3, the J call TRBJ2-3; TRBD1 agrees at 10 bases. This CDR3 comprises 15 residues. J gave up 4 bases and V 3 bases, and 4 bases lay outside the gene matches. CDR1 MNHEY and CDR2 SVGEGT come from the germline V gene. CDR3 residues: CASSYGTGDPDTQYF. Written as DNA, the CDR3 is TGTGCCAGCAGTTATGGGACAGGGGACCCAGATACGCAGTATTTT.

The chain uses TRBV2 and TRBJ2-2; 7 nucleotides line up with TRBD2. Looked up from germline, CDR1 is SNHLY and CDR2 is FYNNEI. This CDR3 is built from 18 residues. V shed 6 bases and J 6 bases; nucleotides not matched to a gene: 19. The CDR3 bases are TGTGCCAGCAGGCCCCGCGGACCCACGGGACTATCAGCCGGGGAGCTGTTTTTT. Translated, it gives CASRPRGPTGLSAGELFF.

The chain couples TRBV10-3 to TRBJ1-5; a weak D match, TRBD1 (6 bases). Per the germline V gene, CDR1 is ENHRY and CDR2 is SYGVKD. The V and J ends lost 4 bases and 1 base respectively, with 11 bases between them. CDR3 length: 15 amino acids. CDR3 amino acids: CAISGLGGSNQPQHF. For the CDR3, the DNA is TGTGCCATCAGTGGTCTAGGGGGAAGCAATCAGCCCCAGCATTTT.

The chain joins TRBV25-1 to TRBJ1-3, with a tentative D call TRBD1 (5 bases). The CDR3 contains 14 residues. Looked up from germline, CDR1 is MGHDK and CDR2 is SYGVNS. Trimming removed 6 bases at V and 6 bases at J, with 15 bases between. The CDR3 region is CASSTGTDPNTIYF. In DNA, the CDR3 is TGTGCCAGCAGCACGGGGACCGACCCAAACACCATATATTTT.

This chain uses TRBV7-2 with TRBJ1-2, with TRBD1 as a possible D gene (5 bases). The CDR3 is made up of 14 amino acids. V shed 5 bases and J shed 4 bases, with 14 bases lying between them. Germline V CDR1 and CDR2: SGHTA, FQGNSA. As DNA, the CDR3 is TGTGCCAGCAGCCCAGGGTCCGGAAGCTATGGCTACACCTTC. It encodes CASSPGSGSYGYTF.

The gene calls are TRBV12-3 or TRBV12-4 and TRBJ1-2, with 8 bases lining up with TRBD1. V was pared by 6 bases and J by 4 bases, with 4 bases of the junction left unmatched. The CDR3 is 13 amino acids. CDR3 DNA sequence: TGTGCCAGCAGCGGACAGGGAGGCTATGGCTACACCTTC. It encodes CASSGQGGYGYTF.

The CDR3 loop is CASTFQGLNTEAFF. The CDR3 DNA reads as TGTGCCAGCACCTTTCAGGGATTGAACACTGAAGCTTTCTTT. The chain has TRBV2 and TRBJ1-1; weak D call: TRBD1 (5 bases). This CDR3 has 14 amino acids. CDR1 is SNHLY and CDR2 is FYNNEI in the germline V gene. Trimming took off 7 bases at V and 0 bases at J, with 12 bases between the two ends.

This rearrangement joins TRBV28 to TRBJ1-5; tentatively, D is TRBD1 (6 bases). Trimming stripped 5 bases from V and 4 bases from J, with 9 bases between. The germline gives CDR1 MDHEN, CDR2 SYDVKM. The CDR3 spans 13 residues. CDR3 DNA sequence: TGTGCCAGCAGTCAAGGGGGGAATCAGCCCCAGCATTTT. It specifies CASSQGGNQPQHF.

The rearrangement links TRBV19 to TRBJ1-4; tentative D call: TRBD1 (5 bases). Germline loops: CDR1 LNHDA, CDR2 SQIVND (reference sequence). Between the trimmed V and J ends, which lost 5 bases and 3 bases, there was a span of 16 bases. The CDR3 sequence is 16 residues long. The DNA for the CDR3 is TGTGCCAGTAGTCAACCGAGAGTCAGGGCTAATGAAAAACTGTTTTTT. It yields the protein CASSQPRVRANEKLFF.

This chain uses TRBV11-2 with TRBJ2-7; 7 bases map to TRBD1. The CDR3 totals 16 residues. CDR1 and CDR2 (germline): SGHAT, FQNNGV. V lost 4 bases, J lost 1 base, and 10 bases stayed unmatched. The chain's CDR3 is CASSSTGTVLSYEQYF. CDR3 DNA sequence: TGTGCCAGCAGCTCTACCGGGACAGTCCTTTCCTACGAGCAGTACTTC.

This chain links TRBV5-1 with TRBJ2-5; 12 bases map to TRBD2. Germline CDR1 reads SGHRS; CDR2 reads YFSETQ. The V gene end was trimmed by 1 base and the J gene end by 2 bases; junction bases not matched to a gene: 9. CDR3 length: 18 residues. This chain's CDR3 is CASSLRASGGAEQETQYF. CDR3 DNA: TGCGCCAGCAGCTTGAGGGCTAGCGGGGGGGCTGAACAAGAGACCCAGTACTTC.

The chain's CDR3 is CASSLTGDWQFF. For the CDR3, the DNA is TGTGCCAGCTCACTTACAGGAGATTGGCAGTTCTTC. V gene TRBV18 combines with J gene TRBJ2-1, with D possibly matching TRBD1 (5 bases). Germline-derived CDR1 and CDR2 are KGHSH and LQKENI. The germline V and J ends were trimmed by 4 bases and 12 bases, with 13 bases remaining between them. There are 12 residues in the CDR3.

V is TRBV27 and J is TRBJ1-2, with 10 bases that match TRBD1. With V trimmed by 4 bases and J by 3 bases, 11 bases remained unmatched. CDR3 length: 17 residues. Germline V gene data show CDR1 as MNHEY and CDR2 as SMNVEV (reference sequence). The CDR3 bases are TGTGCCAGCAGTTCAAGACCCCCGGGACAGGGGTACTATGGCTACACCTTC. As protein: CASSSRPPGQGYYGYTF.

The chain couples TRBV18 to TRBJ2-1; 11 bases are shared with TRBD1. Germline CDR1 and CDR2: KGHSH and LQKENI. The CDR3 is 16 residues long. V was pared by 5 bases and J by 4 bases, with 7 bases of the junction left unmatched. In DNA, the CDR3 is TGTGCCAGCTCAGAAGGCGGACAGGGGGCGTACAATGAGCAGTTCTTC. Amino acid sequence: CASSEGGQGAYNEQFF.

The DNA for the CDR3 is TGCGCCAGCACCCCGGGGCAGGTGGGAGCCTACGAGCAGTACTTC. Protein product: CASTPGQVGAYEQYF. The rearrangement links TRBV5-1 to TRBJ2-7; either TRBD1 or TRBD2 may fit D (5 bases each). The germline CDR1 and CDR2 sequences are SGHRS and YFSETQ. The CDR3 sequence is 15 residues long. V lost 6 bases, J lost 2 bases, and 18 bases lay in between.

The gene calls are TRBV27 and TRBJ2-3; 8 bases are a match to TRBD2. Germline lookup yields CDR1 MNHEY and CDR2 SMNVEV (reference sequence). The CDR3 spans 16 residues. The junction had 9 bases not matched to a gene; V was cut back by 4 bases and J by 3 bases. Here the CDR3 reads CASSSPSGGRTDTQYF. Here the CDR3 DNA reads TGTGCCAGCAGTTCCCCCTCGGGGGGGAGGACAGATACGCAGTATTTT.

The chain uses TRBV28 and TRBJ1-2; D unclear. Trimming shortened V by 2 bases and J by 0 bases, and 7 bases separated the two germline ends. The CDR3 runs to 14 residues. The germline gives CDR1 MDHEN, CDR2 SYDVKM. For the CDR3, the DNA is TGTGCCAGCAGTTTAGCAGTCTCTAACTATGGCTACACCTTC. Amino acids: CASSLAVSNYGYTF.

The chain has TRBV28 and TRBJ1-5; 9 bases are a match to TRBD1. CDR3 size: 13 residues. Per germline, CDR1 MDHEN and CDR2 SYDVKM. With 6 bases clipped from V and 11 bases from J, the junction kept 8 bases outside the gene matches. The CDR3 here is CASRRTGVNSQHF. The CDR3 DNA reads TGTGCCAGCAGAAGGACAGGGGTGAATTCCCAGCATTTT. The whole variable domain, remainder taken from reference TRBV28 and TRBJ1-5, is DVKVTQSSRYLVKRTGEKVFLECVQDMDHENMFWYRQDPGLGLRLIYFSYDVKMKEKGDIPEGYSVSREKKERFSLILESASTNQTSMYLCASRRTGVNSQHFGDGTRLSIL.

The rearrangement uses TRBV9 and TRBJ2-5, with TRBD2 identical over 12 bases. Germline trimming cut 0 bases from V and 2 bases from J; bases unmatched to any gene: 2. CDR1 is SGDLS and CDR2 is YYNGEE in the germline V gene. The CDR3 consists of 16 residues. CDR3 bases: TGTGCCAGCAGCGTAGCTAGCGGGGGGGGTCAAGAGACCCAGTACTTC. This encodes CASSVASGGGQETQYF.

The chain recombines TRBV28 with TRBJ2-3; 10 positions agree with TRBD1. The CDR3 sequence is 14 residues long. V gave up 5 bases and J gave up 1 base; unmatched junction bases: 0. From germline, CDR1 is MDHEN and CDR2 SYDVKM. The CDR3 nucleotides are TGTGCCAGCAGTGGGACAGGGGGCACAGATACGCAGTATTTT. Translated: CASSGTGGTDTQYF. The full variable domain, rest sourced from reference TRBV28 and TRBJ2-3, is DVKVTQSSRYLVKRTGEKVFLECVQDMDHENMFWYRQDPGLGLRLIYFSYDVKMKEKGDIPEGYSVSREKKERFSLILESASTNQTSMYLCASSGTGGTDTQYFGPGTRLTVL.

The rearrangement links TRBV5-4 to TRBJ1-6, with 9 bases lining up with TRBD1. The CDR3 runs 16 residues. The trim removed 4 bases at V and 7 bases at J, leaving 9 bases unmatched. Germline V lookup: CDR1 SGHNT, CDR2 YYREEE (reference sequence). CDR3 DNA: TGTGCCAGCAGCCGGTGGGGACAGGGAGGCAATTCACCCCTCCACTTT. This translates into CASSRWGQGGNSPLHF.

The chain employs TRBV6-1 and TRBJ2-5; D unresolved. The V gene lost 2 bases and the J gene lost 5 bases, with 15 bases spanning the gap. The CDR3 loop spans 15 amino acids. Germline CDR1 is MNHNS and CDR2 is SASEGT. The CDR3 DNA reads TGTGCCAGCAGTGAAAGCTCCCCAAATTGGGAGACCCAGTACTTC. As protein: CASSESSPNWETQYF.

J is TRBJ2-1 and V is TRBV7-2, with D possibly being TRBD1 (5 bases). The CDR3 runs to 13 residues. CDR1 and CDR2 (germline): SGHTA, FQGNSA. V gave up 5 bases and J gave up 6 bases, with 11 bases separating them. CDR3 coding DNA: TGTGCCAGCAGCCCCCAGGGTGTCAATGAGCAGTTCTTC. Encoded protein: CASSPQGVNEQFF.